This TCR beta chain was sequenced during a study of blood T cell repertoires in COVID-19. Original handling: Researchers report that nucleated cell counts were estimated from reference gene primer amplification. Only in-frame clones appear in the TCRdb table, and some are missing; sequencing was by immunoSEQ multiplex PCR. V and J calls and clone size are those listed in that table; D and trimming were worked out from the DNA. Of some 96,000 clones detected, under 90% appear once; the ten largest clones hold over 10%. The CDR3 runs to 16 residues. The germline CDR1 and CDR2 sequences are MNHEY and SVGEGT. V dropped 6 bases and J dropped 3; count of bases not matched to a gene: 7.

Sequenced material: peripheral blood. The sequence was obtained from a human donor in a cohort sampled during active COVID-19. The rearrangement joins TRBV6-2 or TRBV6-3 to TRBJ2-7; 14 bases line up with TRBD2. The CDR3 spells CASSLPGLAGGYEQYF. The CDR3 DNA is TGTGCCAGCAGCCTACCCGGACTAGCGGGGGGCTACGAGCAGTACTTC.